The 3 T cell receptor beta chains reported below all come from one sample, sequenced in a study of T cells in Graves' hyperthyroidism and ophthalmopathy (dated by TCRdb to the late 2010s). Library generation was performed with multiplex PCR. This sample was sequenced with an Illumina HiSeq 2000. TCR beta CDR3 regions were amplified from RNA transcripts. The first round of RT-PCR for the TCR CDR3 was performed with the HTBI primer set and the Qiagen OneStep RT-PCR kit. Using fastp at Q25 and MiXCR, TCRdb reprocessed the public reads and kept productive beta chains. Merged by CDR3 protein, the rows form single entries marked with the most common genes and DNA. Recorded for this sample are hundreds of thousands of distinct CDR3 sequences; approximately 13% of them occurred a single time. The ten largest clones take up around 32% of the sample. Source material: blood. Source of these receptors: a woman aged 40-49 years with Graves' ophthalmopathy.

This clonotype was picked up many times. The chain has TRBV7-2 and TRBJ2-7, with 7 bases identical to TRBD1. The CDR3 loop spans 17 amino acids. The germline V gene has CDR1 SGHTA and CDR2 FQGNSA. J was trimmed by 4 bases and V by 3 bases; bases with no gene match: 15. DNA of the CDR3: TGTGCCAGCAGCTTCTGGCGCCGGGACAGACAAAAGTACGAGCAGTACTTC. It codes for CASSFWRRDRQKYEQYF.

This clonotype was seen a handful of times. CDR3 coding DNA: TGTGCCAGCAGCGACACTATGAGCCAGAAACCCGGGCGGGAGCTGTTTTTT. This encodes CASSDTMSQKPGRELFF. This sequence joins TRBV7-9 and TRBJ2-2, with no clear D. The CDR3 sequence is 17 residues long. V dropped 5 bases and J dropped 9 bases, with 25 bases sitting between them. Germline V gene data show CDR1 as SEHNR and CDR2 as FQNEAQ (reference sequence).

This clonotype was recorded a few times. V usage is TRBV5-4 and J usage is TRBJ2-2, with D possibly matching TRBD1 (5 bases). Deletions cut 9 bases from V and 2 bases from J, with 17 bases between. Per germline, CDR1 SGHNT and CDR2 YYREEE (reference sequence). This CDR3 spans 15 amino acids. CDR3 amino acids: CATAQGLTNTGELFF. DNA for the CDR3: TGTGCCACCGCGCAGGGATTAACTAACACCGGGGAGCTGTTTTTT.